The T cell receptor (beta chain) described here comes from a study of long-term antiretroviral therapy in people with HIV. immunoSEQ v3.0 was run at survey level. Using immunoSEQ multiplex PCR, the repertoire was profiled, and TCRdb retains in-frame clones only, with some absent. Of 25,000 to 35,000 clones listed, roughly 84% are singletons. Germline CDR1 reads MNHEY; CDR2 reads SVGAGI. The CDR3 is 15 amino acids. V gave up 2 bases and J gave up 6 bases; unmatched junction bases: 6. Points on this clone: Its specificity is not known.

Study-level results: Someone took the blood between about 2003 and 2017, maybe while older ART regimens were in use. Relative to control repertoires, HIV repertoires exhibited narrower CDR3 length ranges.

This rearrangement joins TRBV6-5 to TRBJ1-2; 10 bases are a match to TRBD1. This receptor was taken from a young man with HIV. The sample consisted of unsorted PBMCs, taken 2.8 years after starting antiretroviral therapy. The CDR3, as DNA: TGTGCCAGCAGTTACAAGACAGGGGGCGCGAATGGCTACACCTTC. Translation gives CASSYKTGGANGYTF.